Below, 29 T cell receptor beta chains from the same sample are listed, as sequenced in a study of response to subunit inactivated influenza vaccine. TCRdb processed the RT-PCR reads anew with MiXCR; each CDR3 protein has one entry. The data show 630,000 or so distinct CDR3 sequences, approximately 14% seen once. This material consisted of PBMCs from blood, taken 11 to 12 days after vaccination. Receptors originate from a middle-aged man who received an inactivated influenza vaccine.

V and J are TRBV24-1 and TRBJ2-1; TRBD1 might be the D (6 bases). V was cut by 9 bases and J by 1 base, with 9 bases left in between. CDR1 is KGHDR, CDR2 SFDVKD, per germline. The length of the CDR3 is 13 residues. The CDR3 spells CATEQGSYNEQFF. The CDR3 DNA reads as TGTGCCACCGAACAGGGATCCTACAATGAGCAGTTCTTC.

The CDR3 loop is CASSPTGTRAYEQYF. The CDR3 DNA follows: TGCGCCAGCAGCCCGACCGGGACTAGAGCCTACGAGCAGTACTTC. The rearrangement links TRBV4-1 to TRBJ2-7; 8 positions agree with TRBD2. V dropped 4 bases and J dropped 2; count of bases not matched to a gene: 7. Germline loops: CDR1 MGHRA, CDR2 YSYEKL. CDR3 length: 15 amino acids.

This clonotype has ten or more counts. The V call is TRBV12-3 or TRBV12-4, the J call TRBJ2-7; TRBD1 might be the D (5 bases). V shed 6 bases and J shed 3 bases, with 12 bases lying between them. This CDR3 is built from 13 residues. In nucleotides, the CDR3 is TGTGCCAGCAGCACCGACAGCTACTACGAGCAGTACTTC. Protein sequence: CASSTDSYYEQYF.

This clonotype showed up just a few times. The CDR3, as DNA: TGTGCCAGCAGTCCCCTAGCGGGGGGTGTGGCAGATACGCAGTATTTT. This sequence encodes CASSPLAGGVADTQYF. V usage is TRBV12-3 or TRBV12-4 and J usage is TRBJ2-3; 11 bases match TRBD2. The ends lost 5 bases at V and 4 bases at J; junction bases unmatched: 8. This CDR3 has 16 amino acids.

This clonotype was found a few times. V is TRBV7-9 and J is TRBJ1-1; D is unresolved. CDR3 length: 15 residues. CDR1 and CDR2 from the germline V gene are SEHNR and FQNEAQ (reference sequence). Trimming shortened V by 5 bases and J by 4 bases, and 17 bases separated the two germline ends. CDR3 region: CASSQRVAQITEAFF. The CDR3 DNA reads TGTGCCAGCAGCCAGCGGGTAGCACAAATCACTGAAGCTTTCTTT.

This clonotype was observed at least ten times. This chain uses TRBV4-1 with TRBJ2-7, with a tentative D call TRBD2 (5 bases). Germline lookup yields CDR1 MGHRA and CDR2 YSYEKL. This CDR3 region has 14 residues. The V end lost 4 bases, the J end lost 5 bases, and 15 bases lay between the germline ends. Here the CDR3 DNA reads TGCGCCAGCAGCCCTACCCGGGGTGAAAACGAGCAGTACTTC. This gives the protein CASSPTRGENEQYF.

This chain joins TRBV12-3 or TRBV12-4 and TRBJ2-2, with TRBD2 matching over 7 bases. Trimming at V came to 6 bases and at J to 5 bases, leaving 9 bases not matched to a gene. The CDR3 runs to 15 residues. The CDR3 DNA reads TGTGCCAGCAGCCCAGCGGGGCCACAAACCGGGGAGCTGTTTTTT. Residues: CASSPAGPQTGELFF.

In its sample, this clonotype was seen a few times. The chain carries TRBV20-1 and TRBJ2-2, with D uncertain. This CDR3 contains 13 residues. Trimming took 3 bases from V and 4 from J, leaving 9 bases between them. Germline loops: CDR1 DFQATT, CDR2 SNEGSKA (reference sequence). CDR3 protein: CSARGDSTGELFF. The CDR3 DNA reads as TGCAGTGCTAGGGGCGACTCCACCGGGGAGCTGTTTTTT.

The chain is built from TRBV20-1 and TRBJ2-3; 8 bases agree with TRBD2. Germline loops: CDR1 DFQATT, CDR2 SNEGSKA (reference sequence). The CDR3 runs to 16 residues. J lost 4 bases, V lost 5 bases, and 14 bases had no gene match. The CDR3 DNA follows: TGCAGTGCTTCGACCGCCGGGACTAGTAGAGCAGATACGCAGTATTTT. Translated, it gives CSASTAGTSRADTQYF.

This clonotype has more than one count but fewer than ten. The chain has TRBV14 and TRBJ2-3, with a possible D match to TRBD1 (6 bases). The CDR3 length is 16 residues. The V end lost 0 bases, the J end lost 2 bases, and 12 bases lay between the germline ends. Germline V CDR1 and CDR2: SGHDN, FVKESK. Here the CDR3 reads CASSQETGWTTDTQYF. The DNA of the CDR3 is TGTGCCAGCAGCCAAGAAACAGGGTGGACCACAGATACGCAGTATTTT.

Worth noting for this clonotype: Here the CDR3 omits its conserved ending phenylalanine or tryptophan, so a read error is the likely source. This chain joins TRBV9 and TRBJ2-1, with unresolved D. Germline V CDR1 and CDR2: SGDLS, YYNGEE. CDR3 length equals 16 residues. Trimming left V 4 bases short and J 0 bases short, with 14 bases between. The CDR3 protein is CASSPWTSSSYNEQFL. The CDR3 DNA is TGTGCCAGCAGCCCGTGGACCTCCAGCTCCTACAATGAGCAGTTCTTA.

The gene calls are TRBV9 and TRBJ2-3; weak D call: TRBD1 (6 bases). The germline gives CDR1 SGDLS, CDR2 YYNGEE. The ends were cut back, 4 bases at V and 4 bases at J, with 22 bases in the middle. The length of the CDR3 is 17 residues. The CDR3 region is CASSLRGGLNGPDTQYF. CDR3 sequence (DNA): TGTGCCAGCAGCCTACGTGGGGGCCTCAATGGCCCAGATACGCAGTATTTT.

The table lists this clonotype with a few counts. This chain uses TRBV3-1 with TRBJ2-1, with 12 bases that match TRBD2. This CDR3 has 16 residues. Losses at the gene ends were 0 bases for V and 8 bases for J; bases not matched to a gene: 5. Germline V CDR1 and CDR2: LGHDT, YNNKEL (reference sequence). Here the CDR3 DNA reads TGTGCCAGCAGCCAAGATCCCGGACTAGCGGGATATGAGCAGTTCTTC. It translates to CASSQDPGLAGYEQFF.

This clonotype came up many times. The gene calls are TRBV12-3 or TRBV12-4 and TRBJ2-5, with 9 positions matching TRBD2. This CDR3 is built from 20 residues. V lost 0 bases and J lost 2; bases outside the gene matches: 16. CDR3 loop: CASSLALMGGASGAQETQYF. The CDR3 region has the DNA TGTGCCAGCAGTTTAGCGCTAATGGGTGGGGCTAGCGGGGCTCAAGAGACCCAGTACTTC.

This clonotype was picked up a small number of times. The chain is built from TRBV27 and TRBJ2-1; 9 bases line up with TRBD1. The junction had 11 bases not matched to a gene; V was cut back by 10 bases and J by 7 bases. Germline CDR1 is MNHEY and CDR2 is SMNVEV (reference sequence). CDR3 length equals 14 residues. CDR3 loop: CATRYRGRGNEQFF. In nucleotides, the CDR3 is TGTGCCACAAGATACAGGGGGCGAGGGAATGAGCAGTTCTTC.

This chain links TRBV7-6 with TRBJ1-1; D gene uncertain. The CDR3 runs to 16 residues. Germline lookup yields CDR1 SGHVS and CDR2 FNYEAQ. V was clipped by 5 bases and J by 2 bases, with 18 bases between them. This chain's CDR3 is CASSEYTAPDNTEAFF. The CDR3 DNA sequence: TGTGCCAGCAGCGAGTACACAGCACCAGACAACACTGAAGCTTTCTTT.

This clonotype was seen more than once but under ten times. The rearrangement links TRBV20-1 to TRBJ2-1, with 9 bases lining up with TRBD1. Germline CDR1 reads DFQATT; CDR2 reads SNEGSKA (reference sequence). J was trimmed by 7 bases and V by 1 base; bases with no gene match: 5. The CDR3 is 14 amino acids. The CDR3 region is CSARAGTGINEQFF. The CDR3 nucleotides read TGCAGTGCTAGAGCTGGGACAGGGATAAATGAGCAGTTCTTC.

The chain combines TRBV4-1 with TRBJ2-7; 11 bases line up with TRBD2. The CDR3 is 18 amino acids. V lost 5 bases, J lost 1 base, and 13 bases stayed unmatched. Germline CDR1 is MGHRA and CDR2 is YSYEKL. The CDR3 DNA reads as TGCGCCAGCAGCAACCTATTGGCGCTAGCGGGAGGTTCCTACGAGCAGTACTTC. Translated: CASSNLLALAGGSYEQYF.

This clonotype was counted many times. The chain is built from TRBV12-3 or TRBV12-4 and TRBJ2-3, with 8 bases fitting TRBD2. Trimming at V came to 6 bases and at J to 0 bases, leaving 8 bases not matched to a gene. The CDR3 is 16 residues long. The DNA of the CDR3 is TGTGCCAGCAGCCCCAGACTAGCGCCGAGCACAGATACGCAGTATTTT. This translates into CASSPRLAPSTDTQYF.

The chain recombines TRBV4-2 with TRBJ1-2; possibly TRBD1 for D (5 bases). Germline loops: CDR1 LGHNA, CDR2 YNFKEQ. The CDR3 is 15 residues long. Between the trimmed V and J ends, which lost 3 bases and 5 bases, there was a span of 16 bases. The CDR3 DNA reads as TGTGCCAGCAGCCAGGAACAGGTTAGGAGTTATGGCTACACCTTC. This translates into CASSQEQVRSYGYTF.

The chain recombines TRBV3-1 with TRBJ2-5, with TRBD2 matching over 9 bases. Germline V gene sequence: CDR1 LGHDT, CDR2 YNNKEL (reference sequence). This CDR3 comprises 15 residues. Trimming removed 4 bases from V and 3 bases from J; junction bases left unmatched: 6. DNA for the CDR3: TGTGCCAGCAGCCCAACTAGCGGGCAAAAAGAGACCCAGTACTTC. This gives the protein CASSPTSGQKETQYF.

This rearrangement joins TRBV12-3 or TRBV12-4 to TRBJ2-6; D tentatively fits TRBD1 or TRBD2 (6 bases each). The CDR3 sequence is 15 residues long. Between the trimmed V and J ends, which lost 6 bases and 0 bases, there was a span of 9 bases. CDR3 coding DNA: TGTGCCAGCAGAAAGGGGGGCTCTGGGGCCAACGTCCTGACTTTC. The encoded protein is CASRKGGSGANVLTF.

This clonotype was counted at least ten times. The gene calls are TRBV19 and TRBJ2-7, with 9 positions matching TRBD1. After removal of 8 bases from V and 1 base from J, the junction contained 6 bases not matched to a gene. This CDR3 comprises 14 residues. The germline CDR1 and CDR2 sequences are LNHDA and SQIVND (reference sequence). The CDR3 region has the DNA TGTGCCAGTGCTCCGGGACAGGGTTCCTACGAGCAGTACTTC. Protein: CASAPGQGSYEQYF.

This chain joins TRBV3-1 and TRBJ1-3; D perhaps matches TRBD1 (5 bases). The CDR3 runs to 13 residues. Germline values: CDR1 LGHDT, CDR2 YNNKEL (reference sequence). V dropped 2 bases and J dropped 4 bases, with 6 bases sitting between them. The DNA for the CDR3 is TGTGCCAGCAGCCAAAACAGGGGAAACACCATATATTTT. Translated: CASSQNRGNTIYF.

In this sample, this clonotype turned up a few times. The chain has TRBV5-1 and TRBJ2-7; tentatively, D is TRBD1 (5 bases). The CDR3 contains 14 residues. Per the germline V gene, CDR1 is SGHRS and CDR2 is YFSETQ. The germline V and J ends were trimmed by 2 bases and 1 base, with 10 bases remaining between them. The CDR3 bases are TGCGCCAGCAGCTTCGACAGTACATCCTACGAGCAGTACTTC. Translation: CASSFDSTSYEQYF.

V and J are TRBV28 and TRBJ2-1; 14 bases are shared with TRBD2. Unmatched junction bases numbered 4, after V lost 4 bases and J lost 2 bases. Germline V gene lookup returns CDR1 MDHEN and CDR2 SYDVKM. The CDR3 spans 17 residues. CDR3 sequence reads: CASSSWTSGGPYNEQFF. The CDR3 nucleotides are TGTGCCAGCAGTTCATGGACTAGCGGGGGGCCCTACAATGAGCAGTTCTTC.

The chain links TRBV21-1 to TRBJ2-5; TRBD1, the table's D call, lacks a check against the DNA. TRBV21-1 is labeled a pseudogene. The CDR3 loop spans 16 amino acids. CDR3: CASSKMGQGGEKTQYF. CDR3 sequence (DNA): TGTGCCAGCAGCAAAATGGGACAGGGAGGAGAAAAGACCCAGTACTTC.

The chain uses TRBV4-1 and TRBJ2-1, with TRBD2 identical over 14 bases. Trimming took 0 bases from V and 7 from J; bases not matched to a gene: 14. The germline gives CDR1 MGHRA, CDR2 YSYEKL. This CDR3 is 20 amino acids long. The CDR3, as DNA: TGCGCCAGCAGCCAAGAAAACCGTTTAGCGGGACTAGCGGGGGTTAATGAGCAGTTCTTC. This translates into CASSQENRLAGLAGVNEQFF.

This rearrangement joins TRBV5-1 to TRBJ2-5; possibly TRBD1 or TRBD2 for D (5 bases each). Germline lookup yields CDR1 SGHRS and CDR2 YFSETQ. The CDR3 runs to 13 residues. The V gene lost 5 bases and the J gene lost 3 bases, with 11 bases spanning the gap. CDR3 sequence: CASSRDPEETQYF. The DNA for the CDR3 is TGCGCCAGCAGTAGGGACCCTGAAGAGACCCAGTACTTC.